The 32 T cell receptor beta chains given below trace back to one sample, sequenced in a study of blood T cell repertoires in COVID-19. Produced via immunoSEQ multiplex PCR; TCRdb's table is partial and in-frame only. Of over 250,000 clones in the sample, about nine tenths are singletons; the top ten hold more than 1.5%. The source material was PBMCs or T cells enriched from blood (not recorded which). The receptors were sampled from a woman aged 60-75 years who had recovered from COVID-19.

CDR3 DNA sequence: TGTGCCAGCAGTCTAATGTGGAATCAGCCCCAGCATTTT. Amino acids: CASSLMWNQPQHF. V gene TRBV7-9 combines with J gene TRBJ1-5, with D hard to call. The CDR3 sequence is 13 residues long. CDR1 and CDR2 (germline): SEHNR, FQNEAQ (reference sequence). V lost 6 bases, J lost 4 bases, and 10 bases lay in between.

CDR3 sequence reads: CASRPRLARNEQFF. The DNA for the CDR3 is TGTGCCAGCAGACCCAGACTAGCGAGAAATGAGCAGTTCTTC. The chain recombines TRBV11-2 with TRBJ2-1; 8 nucleotides agree with TRBD2. Germline V gene lookup returns CDR1 SGHAT and CDR2 FQNNGV. This CDR3 contains 14 residues. The J segment lost 7 bases and the V segment lost 6 bases, leaving 8 bases of the junction unmatched.

The rearrangement uses TRBV6-5 and TRBJ2-2; TRBD1 might be the D (6 bases). The germline gives CDR1 MNHEY, CDR2 SVGAGI. The length of the CDR3 is 16 residues. Trimming removed 4 bases at V and 1 base at J, with 13 bases between. DNA of the CDR3: TGTGCCAGCAGTTCTCTCACAGGGAAGAACACCGGGGAGCTGTTTTTT. As protein: CASSSLTGKNTGELFF.

The chain is built from TRBV6-9 and TRBJ2-7; no clear D gene. Trimming cost V 2 bases and J 2 bases, with 4 bases left between them. In germline, CDR1 is MNHGY, CDR2 SVAAGI. The CDR3 is 12 residues long. CDR3 DNA: TGTGCCAGCAGTTATCCGGCCTACGAGCAGTACTTC. The encoded protein is CASSYPAYEQYF.

The CDR3 DNA sequence: TGTGCCAGCAGTTACTCATCTAATAATTCACCCCTCCACTTT. Its protein is CASSYSSNNSPLHF. The genes are TRBV6-2 or TRBV6-3 and TRBJ1-6; no firm D call. The CDR3 runs 14 residues. Germline lookup yields CDR1 MNHEY and CDR2 SVGEGT. V shed 0 bases and J shed 5 bases, with 5 bases lying between them.

This clone has just a few counts. The chain joins TRBV5-1 to TRBJ2-7, with D maybe TRBD1 (5 bases). The CDR3 consists of 13 residues. V was cut by 0 bases and J by 5 bases, with 9 bases left in between. CDR1 and CDR2 (germline): SGHRS, YFSETQ. The CDR3 is CASSLGQGNEQYF. CDR3 DNA sequence: TGCGCCAGCAGCTTGGGGCAGGGCAACGAGCAGTACTTC.

This chain uses TRBV3-1 (or the pseudogene TRBV3-2) with TRBJ1-5; D unresolved. The CDR3 has 15 residues. In germline, CDR1 is LGHDT, CDR2 YNNKEL (reference sequence). V was cut by 0 bases and J by 0 bases, with 6 bases left in between. The CDR3 DNA follows: TGTGCCAGCAGCCAAGAACGGGATAGCAATCAGCCCCAGCATTTT. This codes for CASSQERDSNQPQHF.

Remarks on this clone: The sample carries other DNA sequences with the same CDR3. V usage is TRBV28 and J usage is TRBJ2-7; D possibly corresponds to TRBD1 (6 bases). Germline V gene sequence: CDR1 MDHEN, CDR2 SYDVKM. This CDR3 region has 13 residues. Trimming removed 4 bases at V and 4 bases at J, with 11 bases between. The CDR3 region has the DNA TGTGCCAGCAGTTCGGGACAAGTTTACGAGCAGTACTTC. The encoded protein is CASSSGQVYEQYF.

The CDR3 spells CASSIVGGSRNEQYF. For the CDR3, the DNA is TGTGCCAGTAGTATAGTAGGGGGATCGAGAAACGAGCAGTACTTC. J is TRBJ2-7 and V is TRBV19; the D gene is possibly TRBD1 (6 bases). CDR3 size: 15 residues. Germline CDR1 is LNHDA and CDR2 is SQIVND (reference sequence). Trimming pared 1 base from V and 5 bases from J, leaving 15 bases between.

J is TRBJ2-7 and V is TRBV28; D call uncertain. V was clipped by 5 bases and J by 7 bases, with 9 bases between them. The CDR3 is 11 residues long. Germline-derived CDR1 and CDR2 are MDHEN and SYDVKM. The CDR3 protein is CASSPLREQYF. The CDR3 DNA sequence: TGTGCCAGCAGTCCCCTCCGGGAGCAGTACTTC.

This chain links TRBV5-4 with TRBJ1-6; D remains unclear. Per germline, CDR1 SGHNT and CDR2 YYREEE (reference sequence). Between the trimmed V and J ends, which lost 4 bases and 5 bases, there was a span of 16 bases. CDR3 size: 16 residues. The DNA of the CDR3 is TGTGCCAGCAGCGCGGTGAACTCCGGGAATAATTCACCCCTCCACTTT. The encoded protein is CASSAVNSGNNSPLHF.

The rearrangement joins TRBV10-1 to TRBJ2-5; D is possibly TRBD2 (6 bases). The CDR3 has 13 amino acids. Germline V gene sequence: CDR1 WNHNN, CDR2 SYGVQD (reference sequence). Trimming pared 5 bases from V and 5 bases from J, leaving 12 bases between. The CDR3 DNA reads TGCGCCAGCAGTCGACTAGTAGGGGAGACCCAGTACTTC. This codes for CASSRLVGETQYF.

The rearrangement joins TRBV27 to TRBJ2-1, with a tentative D call TRBD2 (6 bases). Germline CDR1 reads MNHEY; CDR2 reads SMNVEV (reference sequence). This CDR3 contains 14 residues. Between the trimmed V and J ends, which lost 2 bases and 4 bases, there was a span of 9 bases. This CDR3 reads CASSLTGEYNEQFF. The CDR3 DNA follows: TGTGCCAGCAGTTTAACGGGAGAATACAATGAGCAGTTCTTC.

This clone is a singleton in its sample. This chain connects TRBV3-1 (or the pseudogene TRBV3-2) to TRBJ2-2, with 9 bases aligning to TRBD1. The junction had 6 bases not matched to a gene; V was cut back by 4 bases and J by 6 bases. Germline V gene data show CDR1 as LGHDT and CDR2 as YNNKEL (reference sequence). The length of the CDR3 is 15 residues. The CDR3 region is CASSPGDREAGELFF. The CDR3 DNA sequence: TGTGCCAGCAGCCCTGGGGACAGGGAAGCCGGGGAGCTGTTTTTT.

The chain employs TRBV15 and TRBJ1-6; D is unresolved. V dropped 9 bases and J dropped 12 bases, with 6 bases sitting between them. Germline V CDR1 and CDR2: LNHNV, YYDKDF (reference sequence). The CDR3 is made up of 9 amino acids. CDR3 amino acids: CATTVPLHF. The CDR3 nucleotides are TGTGCCACTACAGTACCCCTCCACTTT. The full variable domain, rest sourced from reference TRBV15 and TRBJ1-6, is DAMVIQNPRYQVTQFGKPVTLSCSQTLNHNVMYWYQQKSSQAPKLLFHYYDKDFNNEADTPDNFQSRRPNTSFCFLDIRSPGLGDTAMYLCATTVPLHFGNGTRLTVT.

The chain carries TRBV6-5 and TRBJ1-5; D uncertain. Trimming stripped 6 bases from V and 7 bases from J, with 13 bases between. This CDR3 comprises 13 residues. Germline loops: CDR1 MNHEY, CDR2 SVGAGI. The CDR3, as DNA: TGTGCCAGCAGCCCCGACGGGAAACAGCCCCAGCATTTT. Its translation is CASSPDGKQPQHF.

The chain uses TRBV2 and TRBJ1-5; TRBD1 matches at 8 bases. Germline V gene lookup returns CDR1 SNHLY and CDR2 FYNNEI. V trimming: 5 bases; J trimming: 7 bases; junction bases outside the gene matches: 7. The CDR3 sequence is 14 residues long. CDR3 in amino acids: CASSPGQVVQPQHF. DNA of the CDR3: TGTGCCAGCAGTCCGGGACAGGTCGTCCAGCCCCAGCATTTT.

The rearrangement uses TRBV18 and TRBJ1-1, with a weak D call TRBD1 (5 bases). Germline CDR1 and CDR2: KGHSH and LQKENI. This CDR3 contains 13 residues. V shed 3 bases and J shed 6 bases, with 11 bases lying between them. CDR3 amino acids: CASSPVGTPEAFF. DNA for the CDR3: TGTGCCAGCTCACCCGTGGGGACTCCTGAAGCTTTCTTT.

The CDR3 DNA reads as TGTGCCAGCAGTTCCACAGACGACGAGCAGTACTTC. Protein sequence: CASSSTDDEQYF. J is TRBJ2-7 and V is TRBV6-6; D unresolved. The CDR3 is 12 amino acids. Per the germline V gene, CDR1 is MNHNY and CDR2 is SVGAGI (reference sequence). The ends were cut back, 4 bases at V and 5 bases at J, with 9 bases in the middle.

The chain carries TRBV27 and TRBJ1-2, with 10 bases matching TRBD1. CDR1 is MNHEY and CDR2 is SMNVEV in the germline V gene (reference sequence). The CDR3 runs to 14 residues. V lost 7 bases and J lost 5; bases outside the gene matches: 7. The CDR3 is CASTKTGGGYGYTF. The CDR3 DNA reads TGTGCCAGCACAAAGACAGGGGGCGGGTATGGCTACACCTTC.

This clone was observed a single time. The rearrangement links TRBV18 to TRBJ2-3; 10 nucleotides align to TRBD2. CDR1 is KGHSH, CDR2 LQKENI, per germline. J lost 5 bases, V lost 3 bases, and 2 bases had no gene match. The CDR3 runs 14 residues. The CDR3 here is CASSPWTSGDTQYF. In DNA, the CDR3 is TGTGCCAGCTCACCCTGGACTAGCGGAGATACGCAGTATTTT. The whole variable domain, filled in from reference TRBV18 and TRBJ2-3, reads NAGVMQNPRHLVRRRGQEARLRCSPMKGHSHVYWYRQLPEEGLKFMVYLQKENIIDESGMPKERFSAEFPKEGPSILRIQQVVRGDSAAYFCASSPWTSGDTQYFGPGTRLTVL.

This rearrangement joins TRBV4-2 to TRBJ2-1, with 7 bases aligning to TRBD1. V trimming: 1 base; J trimming: 7 bases; junction bases outside the gene matches: 16. This CDR3 is 18 amino acids long. Germline CDR1 reads LGHNA; CDR2 reads YNFKEQ. The CDR3, as DNA: TGTGCCAGCAGCCAAGTAACCCTACAGGGGCGCATCGGGAATGAGCAGTTCTTC. The encoded protein is CASSQVTLQGRIGNEQFF.

The chain employs TRBV21-1 and TRBJ1-1. TRBV21-1 is deemed a pseudogene. The CDR3 sequence is 14 residues long. CDR3 residues: CASSPLAQNTEAFF. CDR3 bases: TGTGCCAGCAGCCCACTTGCCCAGAACACTGAAGCTTTCTTT.

This sequence joins TRBV7-9 and TRBJ2-7; 8 nucleotides agree with TRBD1. J lost 4 bases, V lost 3 bases, and 5 bases had no gene match. Germline loops: CDR1 SEHNR, CDR2 FQNEAQ (reference sequence). This CDR3 has 14 amino acids. The CDR3 region is CASSFQGAGYEQYF. In nucleotides, the CDR3 is TGTGCCAGCAGCTTCCAGGGGGCGGGTTACGAGCAGTACTTC.

This chain connects TRBV2 to TRBJ1-2; the match to TRBD1 covers 12 bases. CDR1 is SNHLY and CDR2 is FYNNEI in the germline V gene. This CDR3 has 13 residues. Germline trimming cut 10 bases from V and 3 bases from J; bases unmatched to any gene: 3. For the CDR3, the DNA is TGTGCCACCGGGACAGGGGGCGACTATGGCTACACCTTC. Amino acid sequence: CATGTGGDYGYTF.

This chain joins TRBV12-3 or TRBV12-4 and TRBJ2-3; 7 bases agree with TRBD2. The ends lost 10 bases at V and 1 base at J; junction bases unmatched: 5. The CDR3 contains 13 residues. The CDR3 coding sequence is TGTGCCACCCTACGGGGGGGCACAGATACGCAGTATTTT. Encoded protein: CATLRGGTDTQYF.

V and J are TRBV10-3 and TRBJ1-5; D gene ambiguous. V gave up 0 bases and J gave up 6 bases, with 15 bases separating them. The CDR3 has 16 residues. Germline assignment: CDR1 ENHRY and CDR2 SYGVKD. CDR3 sequence (DNA): TGTGCCATCAGTGAGTCAAATGTGCCTACGGGTCAGCCCCAGCATTTT. Translated, it gives CAISESNVPTGQPQHF.

The chain joins TRBV10-2 to TRBJ1-5, with D perhaps matching TRBD1 (6 bases). CDR1 and CDR2 from the germline V gene are WSHSY and SAAADI. V lost 6 bases and J 4 bases, leaving 16 bases between the germline ends. This CDR3 contains 15 residues. DNA of the CDR3: TGCGCCAGCAGAAGCCAGACAGGCCCGAATCAGCCCCAGCATTTT. It yields the protein CASRSQTGPNQPQHF.

The chain recombines TRBV5-1 with TRBJ2-1; 13 bases are shared with TRBD2. Germline V CDR1 and CDR2: SGHRS, YFSETQ. CDR3 length equals 15 residues. V lost 4 bases and J lost 12; bases outside the gene matches: 10. Here the CDR3 reads CASSASLAGGSVQFF. CDR3 nucleotide sequence: TGCGCCAGCAGCGCTTCACTAGCGGGAGGGTCGGTGCAGTTCTTC.

Worth noting for this clone: Germline and junction disagree at one end, which may indicate a read error. This rearrangement joins TRBV5-6 to TRBJ1-4; 8 nucleotides agree with TRBD1. In germline, CDR1 is SGHDT, CDR2 YYEEEE. CDR3 size: 13 residues. The CDR3 spells CASSFGMPGQANF. CDR3 nucleotides: TGTGCCAGCAGCTTTGGTATGCCGGGACAGGCTAATTTT.

The CDR3 region is CASSATGGAGNTIYF. Here the CDR3 DNA reads TGTGCCAGCAGTGCGACAGGGGGCGCAGGAAACACCATATATTTT. This chain joins TRBV2 and TRBJ1-3, with 10 bases matching TRBD1. This CDR3 comprises 15 residues. CDR1 and CDR2 (germline): SNHLY, FYNNEI. With V trimmed by 4 bases and J by 4 bases, 4 bases remained unmatched. Looking up the rest from reference TRBV2 and TRBJ1-3 gives the full variable domain: EPEVTQTPSHQVTQMGQEVILRCVPISNHLYFYWYRQILGQKVEFLVSFYNNEISEKSEIFDDQFSVERPDGSNFTLKIRSTKLEDSAMYFCASSATGGAGNTIYFGEGSWLTVV.

The chain joins TRBV7-3 to TRBJ2-7; 11 nucleotides agree with TRBD2. The CDR3 is made up of 15 amino acids. Germline V CDR1 and CDR2: SGHTA, FQGTGA. J was trimmed by 0 bases and V by 2 bases; bases with no gene match: 0. The CDR3 DNA is TGTGCCAGCAGCTTACTAGCGGGGGGCTCCTACGAGCAGTACTTC. This codes for CASSLLAGGSYEQYF.